These 18 T cell receptor beta chains came from one sample sequenced in a study of T cells in Graves' hyperthyroidism and ophthalmopathy. What was amplified from RNA transcripts were TCR beta CDR3 regions. The HTBI primer set drove a first-round RT-PCR of the TCR CDR3. TCRdb reanalysed the multiplex PCR reads using MiXCR and keeps one entry per CDR3 protein. Here the sample spans about 420,000 distinct CDR3 sequences, roughly 15% being singletons. The source material was blood. These receptors all stem from a woman aged 18-29 years with Graves' hyperthyroidism.

There are many counts of this clonotype. The V and J genes are TRBV5-1 and TRBJ1-1, with 9 bases fitting TRBD1. Germline loops: CDR1 SGHRS, CDR2 YFSETQ. V lost 4 bases, J lost 0 bases, and 4 bases stayed unmatched. CDR3 length: 15 residues. CDR3 nucleotide sequence: TGCGCCAGCAGCGCCGGGACAGGGATGAACACTGAAGCTTTCTTT. This sequence encodes CASSAGTGMNTEAFF.

Ten or more counts support this clonotype. CDR3 loop: CASSLGPLLDRKETQYF. DNA of the CDR3: TGCGCCAGCAGCTTGGGCCCACTACTCGACAGGAAAGAGACCCAGTACTTC. V is TRBV5-1 and J is TRBJ2-5, with TRBD1 as a possible D gene (6 bases). The CDR3 is 17 amino acids. Germline CDR1 and CDR2: SGHRS and YFSETQ. The V end was cut by 0 bases, the J end by 3 bases, with 18 bases between.

Many counts were recorded for this clonotype. V usage is TRBV18 and J usage is TRBJ1-1; maybe TRBD1 (5 bases). Germline V lookup: CDR1 KGHSH, CDR2 LQKENI. This CDR3 has 15 amino acids. The V gene lost 4 bases and the J gene lost 4 bases, with 16 bases spanning the gap. Here the CDR3 DNA reads TGTGCCAGCTCACAAACGACATTTGGGGGCACTGAAGCTTTCTTT. This encodes CASSQTTFGGTEAFF.

This clonotype has at least ten counts. This chain joins TRBV3-1 and TRBJ2-5; 10 bases are shared with TRBD2. Germline V lookup: CDR1 LGHDT, CDR2 YNNKEL (reference sequence). The CDR3 sequence is 14 residues long. V was clipped by 6 bases and J by 2 bases; unmatched bases: 3. CDR3 bases: TGTGCCAGCAGTCAGACTAGCGGGCAAGAGACCCAGTACTTC. This codes for CASSQTSGQETQYF.

This clonotype appeared a few times. V gene TRBV9 combines with J gene TRBJ2-3; maybe TRBD2 (5 bases). The germline V gene has CDR1 SGDLS and CDR2 YYNGEE. The CDR3 has 16 amino acids. The germline V and J ends were trimmed by 3 bases and 3 bases, with 17 bases remaining between them. DNA of the CDR3: TGTGCCAGCAGCGCAACGACCGGGGAGAGGACAGATACGCAGTATTTT. This translates into CASSATTGERTDTQYF.

The gene calls are TRBV19 and TRBJ2-7, with 12 bases aligning to TRBD2. Germline loops: CDR1 LNHDA, CDR2 SQIVND (reference sequence). With 10 bases clipped from V and 4 bases from J, the junction kept 8 bases outside the gene matches. The CDR3 covers 14 residues. The DNA of the CDR3 is TGTGCCACGTCGACTAGCGGGAGATCTTACGAGCAGTACTTC. Its translation: CATSTSGRSYEQYF.

This clonotype was seen ten or more times. This rearrangement joins TRBV28 to TRBJ2-1; 9 positions match TRBD1. The ends lost 5 bases at V and 5 bases at J; junction bases unmatched: 7. The CDR3 extends over 15 amino acids. Germline CDR1 is MDHEN and CDR2 is SYDVKM. CDR3: CASSAPQGANNEQFF. For the CDR3, the DNA is TGTGCCAGCAGTGCCCCACAGGGGGCAAACAATGAGCAGTTCTTC. The full variable domain, completed using reference TRBV28 and TRBJ2-1, is DVKVTQSSRYLVKRTGEKVFLECVQDMDHENMFWYRQDPGLGLRLIYFSYDVKMKEKGDIPEGYSVSREKKERFSLILESASTNQTSMYLCASSAPQGANNEQFFGPGTRLTVL.

This clonotype appeared many times. The rearrangement joins TRBV7-9 to TRBJ1-1, with D unclear. Trimming took off 5 bases at V and 0 bases at J, with 13 bases between the two ends. Germline CDR1 reads SEHNR; CDR2 reads FQNEAQ (reference sequence). CDR3 size: 15 residues. DNA of the CDR3: TGTGCCAGCAGCCCAGGTGGGATGTTGAACACTGAAGCTTTCTTT. This codes for CASSPGGMLNTEAFF.

This clonotype was seen ten or more times. The chain is built from TRBV6-6 and TRBJ2-3, with TRBD2 matching over 11 bases. Unmatched junction bases numbered 4, after V lost 2 bases and J lost 3 bases. Germline V gene lookup returns CDR1 MNHNY and CDR2 SVGAGI (reference sequence). The CDR3 spans 16 residues. The CDR3 loop is CASSYGLAGGTDTQYF. The CDR3 DNA follows: TGTGCCAGCAGTTACGGTCTAGCGGGAGGAACAGATACGCAGTATTTT.

Ten or more counts support this clonotype. This chain connects TRBV2 to TRBJ1-5; no clear D. Germline V CDR1 and CDR2: SNHLY, FYNNEI. Trimming shortened V by 4 bases and J by 4 bases, and 14 bases separated the two germline ends. CDR3 length: 15 amino acids. The CDR3 spells CASSGLLQRNQPQHF. The CDR3 DNA follows: TGTGCCAGCAGTGGGCTATTACAGAGAAATCAGCCCCAGCATTTT.

V and J are TRBV9 and TRBJ1-4; TRBD1 aligns across 8 bases. The trim removed 3 bases at V and 6 bases at J, leaving 13 bases unmatched. The CDR3 has 17 residues. CDR1 and CDR2 from the germline V gene are SGDLS and YYNGEE. CDR3 protein: CASSALPDRESYEKLFF. The CDR3 DNA is TGTGCCAGCAGCGCCTTACCGGACAGGGAGAGTTATGAAAAACTGTTTTTT.

This clonotype has a count of ten or more. V and J are TRBV13 and TRBJ1-1; D is ambiguous. Germline assignment: CDR1 PRHDT and CDR2 FYEKMQ (reference sequence). This CDR3 region has 15 residues. V gave up 6 bases and J gave up 3 bases, with 17 bases separating them. CDR3 protein: CASSQGALGDTEAFF. The CDR3 region has the DNA TGTGCCAGCAGTCAAGGCGCCCTCGGGGACACTGAAGCTTTCTTT.

This clonotype was detected only a few times. An end of the junction differs from the germline gene, which may be a read error. The chain employs TRBV20-1 and TRBJ1-1, with D possibly TRBD1 on 5 matching bases. CDR1 DFQATT and CDR2 SNEGSKA come from the germline V gene (reference sequence). CDR3 size: 14 residues. The CDR3 reads CRAKGSGGHTEAFF. CDR3 nucleotides: TGCAGGGCTAAGGGGTCGGGAGGACACACTGAAGCTTTCTTT.

This clonotype was counted at least ten times. V usage is TRBV4-3 and J usage is TRBJ2-1; 8 bases fit TRBD2. Trimming cost V 4 bases and J 4 bases; bases outside gene matches: 9. Looked up from germline, CDR1 is LGHNA and CDR2 is YSLEER. This CDR3 contains 16 residues. This chain's CDR3 is CASSPETAGGYNEQFF. CDR3 in DNA: TGCGCCAGCAGCCCCGAGACGGCGGGGGGTTACAATGAGCAGTTCTTC.

There are many counts of this clonotype. The V and J genes are TRBV6-2 or TRBV6-3 and TRBJ1-1; D is perhaps TRBD1 (6 bases). The CDR3 covers 12 residues. CDR1 and CDR2 from the germline V gene are MNHEY and SVGEGT. Between the trimmed V and J ends, which lost 7 bases and 5 bases, there was a span of 11 bases. CDR3 in DNA: TGTGCCAGCAAAGAGGGGGGAACTGAAGCTTTCTTT. Its protein is CASKEGGTEAFF.

V is TRBV7-2 and J is TRBJ2-4, with D possibly TRBD1 on 6 matching bases. CDR1 and CDR2 from the germline V gene are SGHTA and FQGNSA. With 6 bases removed from V and 5 bases from J, the gap between germline ends came to 17 bases. This CDR3 spans 15 amino acids. CDR3 nucleotide sequence: TGTGCCAGCAGTTCCCTCAGGGGTCCCCAAAACATTCAGTACTTC. Residues: CASSSLRGPQNIQYF.

This clonotype was seen at least ten times. V gene TRBV3-1 combines with J gene TRBJ1-1; D ambiguous. This CDR3 comprises 13 residues. With 8 bases removed from V and 1 base from J, the gap between germline ends came to 11 bases. Germline V gene sequence: CDR1 LGHDT, CDR2 YNNKEL (reference sequence). The CDR3 reads CASSRAGNTEAFF. Here the CDR3 DNA reads TGTGCCAGCTCGAGGGCAGGGAACACTGAAGCTTTCTTT.

This clonotype was observed at least ten times. This chain uses TRBV7-6 with TRBJ2-7; 9 bases are a match to TRBD1. Losses at the gene ends were 9 bases for V and 5 bases for J; bases not matched to a gene: 8. The germline V gene encodes CDR1 SGHVS and CDR2 FNYEAQ. This CDR3 has 13 amino acids. CDR3 DNA: TGTGCCAGTAGAAGGACAGGGGCCGACGAGCAGTACTTC. Its protein is CASRRTGADEQYF.